The entry below gives a single T cell receptor beta chain sequence along with its context. Its target is unknown. Mismatch with germline at one junction end may stem from a read error. The source of the sample is a study of cytomegalovirus exposure and HLA in healthy donors. Overall study results and limits: Because they were indistinguishable, some V segments, including TRBV6-2 and TRBV6-3, were excluded.

This CDR3 is 11 amino acids long. The V gene's germline CDR1 is SGHDT and CDR2 YYEEEE. Primers: 60 Vbeta forward and 13 Jbeta reverse. Only in-frame clones appear in the TCRdb table, and some are missing; sequencing was by immunoSEQ multiplex PCR. This sample carries 45,000 to 60,000 clones, with roughly 7.1% going to the ten biggest clones. Input material: PBMCs. The V gene is TRBV5-6, the J gene TRBJ1-2, with 8 bases lining up with TRBD1. This clonotype originated in a woman between 40 and 55 years old in good health and CMV-seronegative. The CDR3 DNA reads as TGTGCCAGCAGCTCGGGGACAGGTGCTGTCTTC. Translated, it gives CASSSGTGAVF. Supplemented by reference TRBV5-6 and TRBJ1-2, the full variable domain reads DAGVTQSPTHLIKTRGQQVTLRCSPKSGHDTVSWYQQALGQGPQFIFQYYEEEERQRGNFPDRFSGHQFPNYSSELNVNALLLGDSALYLCASSSGTGAVFGSGTRLTVV.